This T cell receptor beta chain was recorded in a study of regulatory T cells in long-lasting Graves disease (dated by TCRdb to the early 2020s). Background on the whole study: Newly diagnosed Graves' disease patients had taken antithyroid drugs for less than 3 months. Patients with persistent Graves' disease were compared with patients with newly diagnosed Graves' disease using TCR sequencing and RNA sequencing of peripheral blood. The study was registered as a clinical trial and conducted in China. A total of some 33 samples were covered by TCR sequencing, comprising roughly 13 persistent and about 20 newly diagnosed Graves' disease patients. The paper as a whole reports these results and caveats: Because the primary lesion, thyroid tissue, could not be accessed, the study looked at peripheral blood alone. Compared with newly diagnosed patients, patients with persistent Graves' disease had lower TCR Shannon entropy and fewer highly expanded clones, which suggests clonal expansion. The authors acknowledged the small sample size as a limitation that may reduce accuracy. Persistent disease showed preferential use of TRBV28, TRBJ1-2 and TRBJ2-5, whereas newly diagnosed disease favored TRBV20-1 and TRBJ2-1. Patients with persistent disease shared more public clonotypes (around 3,000) than newly diagnosed patients did (around 930). Sequencing and analysis were limited to the TCR beta chain.

The time point label of this sample denotes: newly diagnosed GD, antithyroid drugs for less than 3 months. For both TCR sequencing and RNA sequencing, RNA was extracted from PBMCs in TRIzol. The diagnosis of Graves' disease was made according to American Thyroid Association guidelines. The patients came from an endocrinology department in Xi'an, China. From each patient, about 9 milliliters of peripheral blood was collected into an EDTA anticoagulant tube. PBMCs were isolated by Ficoll Paque Plus density gradient separation without further T cell sorting. An Agilent 2100 Bioanalyzer and agarose gel were used to check RNA quality, and a NanoDrop 2000 was used to measure RNA concentration. The CDR3 runs 16 residues from the cysteine to the phenylalanine. Only the CDR3 DNA is retained, 48 bases long and in frame from the first base. The germline V gene sets CDR1 to MNHEY and CDR2 to SVGEGT. Trimming takes 0 bases off V and 3 bases off J; junction bases not matched to a gene: 5.

The receptor library was made with multiplex PCR. For sequencing, an Illumina HiSeq 4000 was employed. TCR beta libraries were built with iRepertoire HTBI primers and Arm-PCR amplification of CDR3 regions. Before sequencing, the PCR products underwent gel purification. The paper's data handling went like this. A total of under 80 TRBV and 14 TRBJ segments were identified across samples and were used for gene usage analysis of CDR3 amino acid clonotypes. COPE and FqMerger were used to merge filtered high-quality paired reads into contigs. BLAST was used to align contigs to IMGT TRBV, TRBD and TRBJ reference genes, with CDR3 defined following IMGT. Clonotypes above 0.1% frequency were classified as highly expanded clones. Shannon entropy served as the measure of repertoire diversity, while the Gini coefficient captured V-J evenness. A clonotype was considered public if more than one individual shared it. TCRdb took the public reads, trimmed them with fastp at Q25, ran MiXCR for clone calling and kept in-frame beta chains. Every distinct CDR3 protein forms one entry, paired with its most common genes and DNA. It is TCRdb's table, rather than the study itself, that gives the V and J calls and clone size. The sample data list 250,000 to 300,000 distinct CDR3 sequences, and about 18% of these were observed just once. The top ten hold 13% to 15% of the sample.

The sample holds many counts of this clonotype. What this receptor recognizes is not known. The record has no base qualities; no much larger clone is one base away. The same data also contributed to another study, on T cells in Graves' hyperthyroidism and ophthalmopathy. As that second study puts it: Stable Graves' hyperthyroidism was defined as no progression to ophthalmopathy during 18 months of follow-up. Hyperthyroidism patients were newly diagnosed, with disease duration under 2 months, and aged 18 to 65 years. Patients with uncontrolled infections, other autoimmune diseases, pregnancy or lactation were excluded. Diagnoses relied on clinical symptoms, serum thyroxine and TRAb, thyroid ultrasound and orbital computed tomography. A first-round RT-PCR of the TCR CDR3 used the HTBI primer set with the Qiagen OneStep RT-PCR kit. Most expanded thyroid clonotypes (frequency above 0.001) were also found in blood, which suggests that blood repertoires may mirror thyroid immune responses. A model built on a 13 V-J signature distinguished ophthalmopathy from stable hyperthyroidism, reaching 85% to 90% sensitivity and under 84% specificity in cross-validation and 80%/75% in testing. In validation, the model predicted progression to ophthalmopathy a median of about 5.9 months before onset, with around 70% sensitivity and 72.22% specificity. A discovery cohort of approximately 100 patients, roughly 45 with Graves' ophthalmopathy and approximately 57 with stable Graves' hyperthyroidism, was used to find distinguishing TCR V-J signatures. Prospective prediction of ophthalmopathy was tested in an independent validation cohort of approximately 18 hyperthyroidism patients and 15 to 17 patients who later progressed to ophthalmopathy. For training and testing, the 80 to 100 patients in the discovery cohort were randomly divided in a 7:3 ratio. In six Graves' hyperthyroidism patients, the study also compared T-cell repertoires from thyroid tissue with T-cell repertoires from blood. After blood sampling, hyperthyroidism patients were treated with methimazole at a starting dose of 30 mg daily, and ophthalmopathy patients were treated with high-dose intravenous methylprednisolone. Libraries were constructed in a second round of multiplex PCR, after which size selection and purification were performed. Paired-end sequencing of the libraries was performed with 100 bp reads on an Illumina HiSeq2000. SOAPnuke was used to process the raw data, with reads discarded if the reads contained adapters or uncalled bases, had a mean Phred below 15, or lacked an exact constant-primer or identifier match. High-quality paired reads were merged using COPE v1.2.5, and each unique nucleotide sequence was defined as a clonotype. MiTCR v1.1 was used to align clonotypes to the IMGT TRBV, TRBD and TRBJ reference segments. Analysis was restricted to V-J combinations with a frequency above 0.0001, which covered 98% to 99.2% of repertoires. The TCS score was defined as the ratio of F50 (clonal expansion) to E x V (chaos), calculated using BLOSUM62-based TCRdist between CDR3 peptides within each V-J. Welch's t-statistics and random forest reduced 500 to 550 V-J features to 10 to 15, which were used in a naive Bayes classifier (R e1071). Sample size was not statistically predetermined, and blinding of investigators to group allocation was not performed. The paper reports TCR Vbeta CDR3 sequencing of more than 120 peripheral blood samples: approximately 41 ophthalmopathy, fewer than 80 hyperthyroidism and around 17 progressor patients.

Material: peripheral blood mononuclear cells (PBMCs), obtained at new diagnosis, from a patient treated with antithyroid drugs. The rearrangement combines TRBV6-2 or TRBV6-3 with TRBJ2-1; 7 bases in the junction line up with TRBD1. This clonotype originated in a woman aged 30 to 39 with Graves disease. Donor details come from another sample of the same person, matched by shared clones. The nucleotide sequence reads TGTGCCAGCAGTTACTCGGGCAGGGGGAACTACAATGAGCAGTTCTTC. Translation gives CASSYSGRGNYNEQFF.